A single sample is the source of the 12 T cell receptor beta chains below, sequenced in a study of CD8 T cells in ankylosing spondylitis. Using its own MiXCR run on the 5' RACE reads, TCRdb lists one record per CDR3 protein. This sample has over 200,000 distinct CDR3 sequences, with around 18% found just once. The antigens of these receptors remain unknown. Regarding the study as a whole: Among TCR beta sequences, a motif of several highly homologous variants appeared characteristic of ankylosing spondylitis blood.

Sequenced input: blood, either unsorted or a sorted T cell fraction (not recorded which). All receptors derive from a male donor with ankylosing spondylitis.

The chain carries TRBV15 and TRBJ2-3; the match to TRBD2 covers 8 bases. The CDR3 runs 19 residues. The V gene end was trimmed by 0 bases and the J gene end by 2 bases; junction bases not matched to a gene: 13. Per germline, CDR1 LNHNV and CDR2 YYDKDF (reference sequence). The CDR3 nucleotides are TGTGCCACCAGCAGAGATCCTCTTAACCTAGCGGGCCCCACAGATACGCAGTATTTT. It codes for CATSRDPLNLAGPTDTQYF. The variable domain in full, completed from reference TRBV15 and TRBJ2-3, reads DAMVIQNPRYQVTQFGKPVTLSCSQTLNHNVMYWYQQKSSQAPKLLFHYYDKDFNNEADTPDNFQSRRPNTSFCFLDIRSPGLGDTAMYLCATSRDPLNLAGPTDTQYFGPGTRLTVL.

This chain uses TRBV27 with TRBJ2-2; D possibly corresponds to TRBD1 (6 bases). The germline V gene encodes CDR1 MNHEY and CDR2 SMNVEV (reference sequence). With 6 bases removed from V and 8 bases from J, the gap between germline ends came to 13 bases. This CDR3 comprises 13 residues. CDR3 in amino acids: CASRTGLSGELFF. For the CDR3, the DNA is TGTGCCAGCAGAACAGGGCTTTCTGGGGAGCTGTTTTTT.

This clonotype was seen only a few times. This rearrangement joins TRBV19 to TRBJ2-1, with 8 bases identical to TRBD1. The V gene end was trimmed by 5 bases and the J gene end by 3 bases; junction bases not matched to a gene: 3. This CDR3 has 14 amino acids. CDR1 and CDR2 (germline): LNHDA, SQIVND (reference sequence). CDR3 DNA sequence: TGTGCCAGTAGTCCGGGACAGGTCTACAATGAGCAGTTCTTC. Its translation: CASSPGQVYNEQFF.

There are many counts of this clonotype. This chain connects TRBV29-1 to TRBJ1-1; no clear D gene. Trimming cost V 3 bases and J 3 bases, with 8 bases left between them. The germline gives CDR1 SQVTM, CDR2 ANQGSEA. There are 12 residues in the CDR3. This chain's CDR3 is CSVDGSDTEAFF. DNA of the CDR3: TGCAGCGTTGACGGGTCGGACACTGAAGCTTTCTTT.

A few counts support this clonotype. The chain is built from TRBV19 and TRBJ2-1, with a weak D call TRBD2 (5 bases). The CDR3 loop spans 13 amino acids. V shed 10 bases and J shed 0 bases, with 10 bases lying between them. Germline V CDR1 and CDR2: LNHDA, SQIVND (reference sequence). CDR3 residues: CATAASSYNEQFF. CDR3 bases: TGTGCCACAGCGGCGAGCTCCTACAATGAGCAGTTCTTC.

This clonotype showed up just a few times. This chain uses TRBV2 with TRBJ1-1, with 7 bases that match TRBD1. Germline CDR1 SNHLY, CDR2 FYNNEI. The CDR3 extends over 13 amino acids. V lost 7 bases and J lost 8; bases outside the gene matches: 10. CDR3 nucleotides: TGTGCCAGCATAGGGCAGGGGGTACCCGAAGCTTTCTTT. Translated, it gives CASIGQGVPEAFF.

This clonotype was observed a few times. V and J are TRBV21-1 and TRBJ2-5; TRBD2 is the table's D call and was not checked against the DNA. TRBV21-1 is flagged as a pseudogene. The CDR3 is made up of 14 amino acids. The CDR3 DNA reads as TGTGCCAGCAGACAGGGAGCGGGAGGGGCGACCCAGTACTTC. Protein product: CASRQGAGGATQYF.

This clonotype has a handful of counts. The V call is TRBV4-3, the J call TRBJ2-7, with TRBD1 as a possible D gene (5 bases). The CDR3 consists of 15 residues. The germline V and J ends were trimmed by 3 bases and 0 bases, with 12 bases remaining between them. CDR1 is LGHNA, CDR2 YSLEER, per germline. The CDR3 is CASSQAVDISYEQYF. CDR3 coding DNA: TGCGCCAGCAGCCAGGCCGTGGACATCTCCTACGAGCAGTACTTC.

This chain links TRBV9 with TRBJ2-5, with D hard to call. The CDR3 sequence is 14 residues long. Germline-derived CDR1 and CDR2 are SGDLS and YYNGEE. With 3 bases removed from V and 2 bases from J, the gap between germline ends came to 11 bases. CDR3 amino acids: CASSASAGQETQYF. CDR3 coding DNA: TGTGCCAGCAGCGCCTCAGCAGGTCAAGAGACCCAGTACTTC.

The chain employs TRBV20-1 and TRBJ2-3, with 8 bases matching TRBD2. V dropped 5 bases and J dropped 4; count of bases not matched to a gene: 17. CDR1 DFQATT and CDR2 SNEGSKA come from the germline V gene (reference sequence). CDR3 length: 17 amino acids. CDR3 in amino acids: CSAPGGRSIEGADTQYF. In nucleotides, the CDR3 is TGCAGTGCTCCGGGGGGGCGATCAATAGAGGGGGCAGATACGCAGTATTTT.

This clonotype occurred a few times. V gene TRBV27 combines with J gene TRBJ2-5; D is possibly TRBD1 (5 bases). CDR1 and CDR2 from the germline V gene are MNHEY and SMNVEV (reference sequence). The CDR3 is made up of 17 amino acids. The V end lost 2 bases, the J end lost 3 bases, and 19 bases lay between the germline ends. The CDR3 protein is CASSLTRSGPKEETQYF. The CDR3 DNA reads TGTGCCAGCAGTTTAACAAGATCAGGGCCTAAGGAAGAGACCCAGTACTTC.

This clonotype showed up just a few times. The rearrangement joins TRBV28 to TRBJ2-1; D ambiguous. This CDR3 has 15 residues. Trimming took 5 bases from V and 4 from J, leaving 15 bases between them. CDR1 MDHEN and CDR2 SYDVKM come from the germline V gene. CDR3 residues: CASSLGRFNYNEQFF. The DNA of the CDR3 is TGTGCCAGCAGTCTTGGACGTTTTAATTACAATGAGCAGTTCTTC.